The rows below give T cell receptor beta chains drawn from one sample of a study of blood T cells in healthy people across ages. TCRdb ran MiXCR on the 5' RACE reads and lists one entry per CDR3 protein. The repertoire holds hundreds of thousands of distinct CDR3 sequences, with 40% to 65% as singletons. Sequenced: blood. The receptors here all came from a woman older than 75 in good health. Both conserved end residues are part of each CDR3. Each record gives: D gene, J gene, V gene, clone size, CDR3 protein, CDR3 DNA. D genes are given only for firm matches. Clone size is given for some rows only: seen once, a few or many times, or a class if the clone is expanded.

D: .
J: TRBJ1-1
V: TRBV6-5
size: .
CDR3: CASSSNFGTSTGTEAFF
DNA: TGTGCCAGCAGTTCCAACTTCGGGACATCTACGGGGACTGAAGCTTTCTTT

D: .
J: TRBJ2-2
V: TRBV6-6
size: .
CDR3: CASSYSMSVTNAGELFF
DNA: TGTGCCAGCAGTTACTCGATGTCTGTAACGAACGCCGGGGAGCTGTTTTTT

D: .
J: TRBJ1-2
V: TRBV27
size: few
CDR3: CASSPGSGAYGYTF
DNA: TGTGCCAGCAGTCCGGGGTCAGGGGCCTATGGCTACACCTTC

D: TRBD2
J: TRBJ2-3
V: TRBV11-2
size: many
CDR3: CASSPGGTQALINTQYF
DNA: TGTGCCAGCAGCCCGGGGGGGACACAGGCCCTTATTAATACGCAGTATTTT

D: TRBD1
J: TRBJ1-1
V: TRBV6-5
size: many
CDR3: CASSYGDRRTGEAFF
DNA: TGTGCCAGCAGTTATGGGGACAGGAGAACAGGTGAAGCTTTCTTT

D: TRBD2
J: TRBJ2-3
V: TRBV5-1
size: .
CDR3: CASTPSTSGSGDTQYF
DNA: TGCGCCAGCACTCCCTCGACTAGCGGGAGCGGGGATACGCAGTATTTT

D: .
J: TRBJ2-2
V: TRBV7-2
size: few
CDR3: CASSAGPSNTGELFF
DNA: TGTGCCAGCAGCGCGGGACCGTCGAACACCGGGGAGCTGTTTTTT

D: TRBD2
J: TRBJ2-2
V: TRBV7-9
size: .
CDR3: CASAGRANTGELFF
DNA: TGTGCCAGCGCCGGGAGGGCGAACACCGGGGAGCTGTTTTTT

D: .
J: TRBJ2-3
V: TRBV5-1
size: .
CDR3: CASSLDASVGTDTQYF
DNA: TGCGCCAGCAGCTTGGATGCTAGCGTGGGCACAGATACGCAGTATTTT

D: .
J: TRBJ2-1
V: TRBV20-1
size: many
CDR3: CSARGTPGRKHNEQFF
DNA: TGCAGTGCTAGAGGAACTCCGGGACGGAAACACAATGAGCAGTTCTTC

D: .
J: TRBJ2-7
V: TRBV3-1
size: .
CDR3: CASSQSKYEQYF
DNA: TGTGCCAGCTCCCAGAGCAAGTACGAGCAGTACTTC

D: TRBD2
J: TRBJ2-1
V: TRBV12-3/TRBV12-4
size: .
CDR3: CASSVPASGMQFF
DNA: TGTGCCAGCAGTGTACCCGCTAGCGGTATGCAGTTCTTC

D: .
J: TRBJ1-5
V: TRBV29-1
size: many
CDR3: CSVGDGQGGRPQHF
DNA: TGCAGCGTTGGGGATGGTCAGGGCGGAAGGCCCCAGCATTTT

D: .
J: TRBJ2-3
V: TRBV3-1
size: few
CDR3: CASSQDSPGRDLTDTQYF
DNA: TGTGCCAGCAGCCAAGATAGCCCTGGCAGGGACTTAACAGATACGCAGTATTTT

D: TRBD2
J: TRBJ2-1
V: TRBV11-2
size: .
CDR3: CASRRRGGRYNEQFF
DNA: TGTGCCAGCAGACGTCGGGGGGGCCGGTACAATGAGCAGTTCTTC

D: .
J: TRBJ1-4
V: TRBV10-3
size: .
CDR3: CAIKAGATNEKLFF
DNA: TGTGCCATCAAAGCAGGAGCAACTAATGAAAAACTGTTTTTT

D: .
J: TRBJ2-1
V: TRBV5-1
size: .
CDR3: CASRGTEQSNEQFF
DNA: TGCGCCAGCAGGGGGACGGAACAGAGTAATGAGCAGTTCTTC

D: .
J: TRBJ2-3
V: TRBV6-1
size: .
CDR3: CASSRTGGGSTGAQGYTDTQYF
DNA: TGTGCCAGCAGTCGGACTGGCGGGGGCTCGACGGGGGCACAGGGCTACACAGATACGCAGTATTTT

D: .
J: TRBJ2-7
V: TRBV5-1
size: once
CDR3: CASSLGQEDDEQYF
DNA: TGCGCCAGCAGCTTGGGGCAGGAGGACGATGAGCAGTACTTC

D: .
J: TRBJ2-3
V: TRBV21-1
size: .
CDR3: CASSFRDRYTQYF
DNA: TGTGCCAGCAGCTTTAGAGACCGGTATACGCAGTATTTT

D: TRBD2
J: TRBJ2-2
V: TRBV5-4
size: .
CDR3: CASSLGNRLALGELFF
DNA: TGTGCCAGCAGCTTGGGAAACCGACTAGCGTTGGGGGAGCTGTTTTTT

D: .
J: TRBJ2-1
V: TRBV7-9
size: .
CDR3: CASSLGGLNEQFF
DNA: TGTGCCAGCAGCCTGGGGGGCCTCAATGAGCAGTTCTTC

D: .
J: TRBJ1-1
V: TRBV21-1
size: .
CDR3: CASRIKALGTEAFF
DNA: TGTGCCAGCAGAATAAAGGCCCTTGGCACTGAAGCTTTCTTT

D: .
J: TRBJ2-3
V: TRBV5-1
size: many
CDR3: CASSWRDSTDTQYF
DNA: TGCGCCAGCAGCTGGAGGGATAGCACAGATACGCAGTATTTT

D: .
J: TRBJ1-5
V: TRBV12-3/TRBV12-4
size: many
CDR3: CASSLGESSNQPQHF
DNA: TGTGCCAGCAGTTTAGGGGAGTCAAGCAATCAGCCCCAGCATTTT

D: .
J: TRBJ2-1
V: TRBV9
size: .
CDR3: CASSVREDQLNEQFF
DNA: TGTGCCAGCAGCGTGCGTGAGGATCAGCTCAATGAGCAGTTCTTC

D: .
J: TRBJ1-2
V: TRBV7-9
size: .
CDR3: CASSVPGASYGYTF
DNA: TGTGCCAGCAGCGTCCCGGGGGCGAGCTATGGCTACACCTTC

D: TRBD1
J: TRBJ2-5
V: TRBV15
size: .
CDR3: CATSRDKGQGQQYF
DNA: TGTGCCACCAGCAGAGATAAGGGACAGGGTCAGCAGTACTTC

D: .
J: TRBJ2-1
V: TRBV29-1
size: .
CDR3: CSVEWGESYNEQFF
DNA: TGCAGCGTTGAATGGGGGGAATCCTACAATGAGCAGTTCTTC

D: .
J: TRBJ2-7
V: TRBV5-6
size: once
CDR3: CASTLSDGPTYEQYF
DNA: TGTGCCAGCACCCTTTCGGATGGCCCTACCTACGAGCAGTACTTC

D: TRBD1
J: TRBJ1-4
V: TRBV9
size: once
CDR3: CASSAGGVSEKLFF
DNA: TGTGCCAGCAGCGCAGGGGGAGTAAGTGAAAAACTGTTTTTT

D: .
J: TRBJ2-1
V: TRBV20-1
size: .
CDR3: CSAGGTLGYNEQFF
DNA: TGCAGTGCTGGGGGGACCCTGGGGTACAATGAGCAGTTCTTC

D: TRBD1
J: TRBJ1-5
V: TRBV7-2
size: .
CDR3: CASSSQGANQPQHF
DNA: TGTGCCAGCAGCTCCCAGGGGGCCAATCAGCCCCAGCATTTT

D: .
J: TRBJ2-6
V: TRBV4-3
size: .
CDR3: CASSQDPSGNGANVLTF
DNA: TGCGCCAGCAGCCAAGATCCATCTGGAAATGGGGCCAACGTCCTGACTTTC

D: .
J: TRBJ1-2
V: TRBV6-5
size: many
CDR3: CASRGWNYGYTF
DNA: TGTGCCAGCAGGGGCTGGAACTATGGCTACACCTTC

D: TRBD2
J: TRBJ2-1
V: TRBV6-2/TRBV6-3
size: .
CDR3: CASTAPRTSTYNEQFF
DNA: TGTGCCAGCACCGCTCCCCGGACTAGCACTTACAATGAGCAGTTCTTC

D: .
J: TRBJ2-3
V: TRBV2
size: few
CDR3: CASIVYATDTQYF
DNA: TGTGCCAGCATAGTTTACGCGACAGATACGCAGTATTTT

D: TRBD2
J: TRBJ2-3
V: TRBV28
size: .
CDR3: CASSPSGSRADTQYF
DNA: TGTGCCAGCAGTCCAAGCGGGAGCCGTGCAGATACGCAGTATTTT

D: .
J: TRBJ1-2
V: TRBV7-9
size: .
CDR3: CASSLAATRGGYGYTF
DNA: TGTGCCAGCAGCTTAGCGGCTACCCGAGGGGGCTATGGCTACACCTTC

D: .
J: TRBJ2-1
V: TRBV11-2
size: few
CDR3: CASSLATPYNEQFF
DNA: TGTGCCAGCAGCTTAGCCACTCCCTACAATGAGCAGTTCTTC

D: .
J: TRBJ2-5
V: TRBV20-1
size: .
CDR3: CSAPPHKLKETQYF
DNA: TGCAGTGCCCCTCCCCACAAGTTAAAAGAGACCCAGTACTTC

D: TRBD2
J: TRBJ2-1
V: TRBV20-1
size: .
CDR3: CSASELAGGCNEQFF
DNA: TGCAGTGCTAGCGAACTAGCGGGGGGATGCAATGAGCAGTTCTTC

D: .
J: TRBJ2-7
V: TRBV6-5
size: .
CDR3: CASRRIPRGSGEQYF
DNA: TGTGCCAGCAGAAGAATCCCTAGGGGATCGGGCGAGCAGTACTTC

D: .
J: TRBJ2-1
V: TRBV3-1
size: .
CDR3: CASSPGGLGDEQFF
DNA: TGTGCCAGCAGCCCTGGAGGGTTGGGGGATGAGCAGTTCTTC

D: .
J: TRBJ2-3
V: TRBV3-1
size: many
CDR3: CASSQGGISHTQYF
DNA: TGTGCCAGCAGCCAAGGGGGGATCTCCCATACGCAGTATTTT

D: .
J: TRBJ1-2
V: TRBV14
size: .
CDR3: CASSVAARGGYTF
DNA: TGTGCCAGCAGCGTAGCCGCTCGCGGCGGCTACACCTTC

D: .
J: TRBJ2-4
V: TRBV5-1
size: .
CDR3: CASQDLAKNIQYF
DNA: TGCGCCAGCCAAGACTTAGCCAAAAACATTCAGTACTTC

D: .
J: TRBJ2-7
V: TRBV10-3
size: once
CDR3: CAISETAGEQYF
DNA: TGTGCCATCAGTGAGACAGCCGGCGAGCAGTACTTC

D: .
J: TRBJ2-7
V: TRBV5-5
size: .
CDR3: CASSRYRDYEQYF
DNA: TGTGCCAGCAGCCGATACAGGGATTACGAGCAGTACTTC

D: .
J: TRBJ2-5
V: TRBV20-1
size: .
CDR3: CSALQDSQKTQYF
DNA: TGCAGTGCTTTACAGGACAGCCAAAAGACCCAGTACTTC